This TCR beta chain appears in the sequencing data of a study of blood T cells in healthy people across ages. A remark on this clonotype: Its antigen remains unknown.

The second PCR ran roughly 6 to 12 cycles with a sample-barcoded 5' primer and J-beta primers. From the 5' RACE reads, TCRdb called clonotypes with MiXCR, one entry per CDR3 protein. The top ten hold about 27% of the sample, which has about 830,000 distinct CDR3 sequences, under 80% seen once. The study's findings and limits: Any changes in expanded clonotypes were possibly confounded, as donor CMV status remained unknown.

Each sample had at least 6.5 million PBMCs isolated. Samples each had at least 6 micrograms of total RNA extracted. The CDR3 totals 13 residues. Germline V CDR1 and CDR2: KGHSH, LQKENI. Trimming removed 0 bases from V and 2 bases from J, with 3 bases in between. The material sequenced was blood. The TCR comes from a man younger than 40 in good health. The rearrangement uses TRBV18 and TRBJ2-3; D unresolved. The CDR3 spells CASSPPYTDTQYF. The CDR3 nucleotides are TGTGCCAGCTCACCACCTTACACAGATACGCAGTATTTT.